This T cell receptor (beta chain) was obtained from a study of blood T cell repertoires in COVID-19. V was cut by 0 bases and J by 0 bases, with 6 bases left in between. The CDR3 consists of 16 residues. Germline values: CDR1 LGHDT, CDR2 YNNKEL (reference sequence). This table comes from immunoSEQ multiplex PCR, and its TCRdb copy is limited to in-frame clones, with some not included. This sample yields about 190,000 clones, of which roughly 82% are seen a single time; 7% to 10% belongs to the top ten. Participants were aged about 18 to 100 years from more than 20 US areas. Researchers sorted participants into cohorts using their self-reported clinical history. Symptom resolution, clearance, or two negative PCRs marked the recovered donors of Cohort 3.

The sequencing sample was made of PBMCs or T cells enriched from blood (not recorded which). This sequence originates from a woman between 25 and 40 years old who had recovered from COVID-19. The chain combines TRBV3-1 (or the pseudogene TRBV3-2) with TRBJ2-6, with D uncertain. CDR3 residues: CASSQDLSSGANVLTF. As DNA, the CDR3 is TGTGCCAGCAGCCAAGATCTGAGCTCTGGGGCCAACGTCCTGACTTTC.